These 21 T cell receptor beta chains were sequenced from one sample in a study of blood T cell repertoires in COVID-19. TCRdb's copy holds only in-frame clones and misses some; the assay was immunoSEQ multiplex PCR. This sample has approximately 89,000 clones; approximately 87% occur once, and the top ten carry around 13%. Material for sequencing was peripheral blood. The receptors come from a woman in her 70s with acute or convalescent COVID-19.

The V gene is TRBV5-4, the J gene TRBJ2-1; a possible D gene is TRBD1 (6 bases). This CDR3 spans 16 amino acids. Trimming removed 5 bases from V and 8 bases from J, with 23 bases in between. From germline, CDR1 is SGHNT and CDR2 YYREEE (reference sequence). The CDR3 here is CASSTPETGPSDEQFF. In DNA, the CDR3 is TGTGCCAGCAGTACGCCAGAGACAGGCCCCTCTGATGAGCAGTTCTTC.

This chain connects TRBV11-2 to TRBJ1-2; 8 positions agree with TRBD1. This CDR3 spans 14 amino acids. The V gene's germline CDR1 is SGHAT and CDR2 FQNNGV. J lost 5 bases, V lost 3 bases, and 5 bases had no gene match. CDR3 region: CASSFGQGLYGYTF. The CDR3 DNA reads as TGTGCCAGCAGCTTCGGACAGGGATTGTATGGCTACACCTTC.

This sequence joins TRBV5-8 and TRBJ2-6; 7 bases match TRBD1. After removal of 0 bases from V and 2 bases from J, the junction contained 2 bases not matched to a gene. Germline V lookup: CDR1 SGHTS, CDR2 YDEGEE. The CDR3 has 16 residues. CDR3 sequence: CASSLETGTGANVLTF. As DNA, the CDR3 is TGTGCCAGCAGCTTGGAGACAGGGACTGGGGCCAACGTCCTGACTTTC.

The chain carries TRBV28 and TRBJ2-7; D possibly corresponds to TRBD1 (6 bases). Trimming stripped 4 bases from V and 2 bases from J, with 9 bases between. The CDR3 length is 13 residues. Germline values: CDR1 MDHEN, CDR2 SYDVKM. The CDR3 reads CASSSGQTYEQYV. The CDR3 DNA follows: TGTGCCAGCAGTTCCGGACAGACCTACGAGCAGTACGTC.

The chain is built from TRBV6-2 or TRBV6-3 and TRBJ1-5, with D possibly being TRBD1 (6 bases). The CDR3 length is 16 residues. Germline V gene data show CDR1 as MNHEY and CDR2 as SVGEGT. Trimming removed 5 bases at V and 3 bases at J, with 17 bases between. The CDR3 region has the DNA TGTGCCAGCAGTAGAGGACAGACGTTTAACAATCAGCCCCAGCATTTT. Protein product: CASSRGQTFNNQPQHF.

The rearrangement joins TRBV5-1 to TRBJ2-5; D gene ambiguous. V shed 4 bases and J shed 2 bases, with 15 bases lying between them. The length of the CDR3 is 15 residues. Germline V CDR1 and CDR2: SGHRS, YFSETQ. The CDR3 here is CASSPLIASQETQYF. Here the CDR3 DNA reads TGCGCCAGCAGCCCGCTGATAGCAAGTCAAGAGACCCAGTACTTC. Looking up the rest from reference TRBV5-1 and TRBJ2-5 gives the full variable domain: KAGVTQTPRYLIKTRGQQVTLSCSPISGHRSVSWYQQTPGQGLQFLFEYFSETQRNKGNFPGRFSGRQFSNSRSEMNVSTLELGDSALYLCASSPLIASQETQYFGPGTRLLVL.

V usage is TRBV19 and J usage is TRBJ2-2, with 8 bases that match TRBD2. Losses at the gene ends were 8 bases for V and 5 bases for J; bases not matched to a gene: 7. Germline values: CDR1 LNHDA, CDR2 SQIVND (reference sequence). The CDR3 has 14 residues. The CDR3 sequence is CASGSGSVTGELFF. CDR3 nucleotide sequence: TGTGCCAGTGGGAGCGGGAGTGTTACCGGGGAGCTGTTTTTT. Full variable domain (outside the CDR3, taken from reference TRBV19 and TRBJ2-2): DGGITQSPKYLFRKEGQNVTLSCEQNLNHDAMYWYRQDPGQGLRLIYYSQIVNDFQKGDIAEGYSVSREKKESFPLTVTSAQKNPTAFYLCASGSGSVTGELFFGEGSRLTVL.

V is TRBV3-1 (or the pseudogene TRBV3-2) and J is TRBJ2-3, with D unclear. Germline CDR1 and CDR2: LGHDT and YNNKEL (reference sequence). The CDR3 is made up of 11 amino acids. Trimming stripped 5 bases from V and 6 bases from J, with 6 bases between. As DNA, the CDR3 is TGTGCCAGCAGCTCCTCCGATACGCAGTATTTT. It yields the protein CASSSSDTQYF.

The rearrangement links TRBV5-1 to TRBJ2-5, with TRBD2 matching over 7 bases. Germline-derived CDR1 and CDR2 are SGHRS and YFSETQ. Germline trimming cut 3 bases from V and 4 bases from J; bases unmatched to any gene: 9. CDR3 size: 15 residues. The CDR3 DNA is TGCGCCAGCAGCTCCTCAATGGGGGGGGGAGAGACCCAGTACTTC. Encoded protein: CASSSSMGGGETQYF.

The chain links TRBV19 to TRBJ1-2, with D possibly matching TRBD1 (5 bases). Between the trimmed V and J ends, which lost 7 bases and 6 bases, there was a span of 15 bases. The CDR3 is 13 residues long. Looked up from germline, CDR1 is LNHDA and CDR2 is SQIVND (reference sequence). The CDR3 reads CASKGQPLDGYTF. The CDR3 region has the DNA TGTGCCAGTAAGGGGCAGCCTTTGGATGGCTACACCTTC.

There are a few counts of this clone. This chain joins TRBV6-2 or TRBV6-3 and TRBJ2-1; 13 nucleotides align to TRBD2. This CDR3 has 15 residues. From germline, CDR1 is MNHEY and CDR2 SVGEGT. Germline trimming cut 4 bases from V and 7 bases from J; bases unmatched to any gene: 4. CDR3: CASSSGTSGKNEQFF. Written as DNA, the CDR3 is TGTGCCAGCAGTTCAGGGACTAGCGGGAAAAATGAGCAGTTCTTC.

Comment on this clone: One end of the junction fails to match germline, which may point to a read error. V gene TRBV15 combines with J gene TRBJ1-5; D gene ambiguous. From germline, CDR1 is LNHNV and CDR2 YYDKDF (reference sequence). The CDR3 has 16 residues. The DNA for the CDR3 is TGTGCCACCAGCCGAGAGGAGGGTAGGGGCAATCAGCCCCAGCATTTT. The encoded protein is CATSREEGRGNQPQHF.

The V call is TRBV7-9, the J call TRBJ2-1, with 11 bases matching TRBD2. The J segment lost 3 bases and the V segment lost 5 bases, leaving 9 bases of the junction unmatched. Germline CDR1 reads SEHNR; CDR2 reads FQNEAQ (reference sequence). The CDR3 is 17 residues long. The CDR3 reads CASSPTPGTSGYNEQFF. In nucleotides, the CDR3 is TGTGCCAGCAGCCCGACTCCCGGGACTAGCGGCTACAATGAGCAGTTCTTC. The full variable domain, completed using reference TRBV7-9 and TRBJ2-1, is DTGVSQNPRHKITKRGQNVTFRCDPISEHNRLYWYRQTLGQGPEFLTYFQNEAQLEKSRLLSDRFSAERPKGSFSTLEIQRTEQGDSAMYLCASSPTPGTSGYNEQFFGPGTRLTVL.

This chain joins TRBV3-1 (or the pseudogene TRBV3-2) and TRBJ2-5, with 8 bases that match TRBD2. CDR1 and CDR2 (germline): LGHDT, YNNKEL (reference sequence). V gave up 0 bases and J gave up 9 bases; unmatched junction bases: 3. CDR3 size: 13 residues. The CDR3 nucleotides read TGTGCCAGCAGCCAAGAGATCGGGGGGGCCCAGTACTTC. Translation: CASSQEIGGAQYF.

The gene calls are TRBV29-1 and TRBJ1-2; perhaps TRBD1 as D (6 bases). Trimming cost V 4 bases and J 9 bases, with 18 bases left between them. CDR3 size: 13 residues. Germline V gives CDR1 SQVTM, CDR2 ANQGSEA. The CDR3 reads CSVAGSGVERYTF. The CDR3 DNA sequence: TGCAGCGTTGCCGGTTCAGGGGTGGAGCGCTACACCTTC.

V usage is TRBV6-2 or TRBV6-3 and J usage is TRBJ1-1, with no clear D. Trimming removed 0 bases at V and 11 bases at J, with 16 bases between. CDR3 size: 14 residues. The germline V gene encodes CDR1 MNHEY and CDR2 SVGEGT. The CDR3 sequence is CASSYSTQPGSAFF. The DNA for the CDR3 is TGTGCCAGCAGTTACTCGACGCAGCCCGGGAGTGCTTTCTTT.

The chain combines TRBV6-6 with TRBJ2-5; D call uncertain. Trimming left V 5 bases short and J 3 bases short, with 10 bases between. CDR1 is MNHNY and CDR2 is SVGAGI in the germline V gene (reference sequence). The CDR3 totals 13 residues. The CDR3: CASSIVTEETQYF. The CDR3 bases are TGTGCCAGCAGTATCGTTACGGAAGAGACCCAGTACTTC.

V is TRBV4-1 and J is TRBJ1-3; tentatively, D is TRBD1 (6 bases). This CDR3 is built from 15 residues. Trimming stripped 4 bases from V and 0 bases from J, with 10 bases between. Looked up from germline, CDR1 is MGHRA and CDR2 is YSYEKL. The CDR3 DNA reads TGCGCCAGCAGCCCCGGGACACGCTCTGGAAACACCATATATTTT. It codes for CASSPGTRSGNTIYF.

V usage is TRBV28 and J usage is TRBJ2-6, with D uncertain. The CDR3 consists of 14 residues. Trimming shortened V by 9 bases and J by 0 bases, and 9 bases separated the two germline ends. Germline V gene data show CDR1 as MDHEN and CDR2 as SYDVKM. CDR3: CARDQRSGANVLTF. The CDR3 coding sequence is TGTGCCAGAGATCAGCGCTCTGGGGCCAACGTCCTGACTTTC.

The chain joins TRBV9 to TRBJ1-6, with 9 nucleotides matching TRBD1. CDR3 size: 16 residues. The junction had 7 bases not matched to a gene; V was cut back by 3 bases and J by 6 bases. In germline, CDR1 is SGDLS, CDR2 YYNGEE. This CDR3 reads CASSATQGAINSPLHF. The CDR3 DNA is TGTGCCAGCAGCGCAACACAGGGGGCGATTAATTCACCCCTCCACTTT. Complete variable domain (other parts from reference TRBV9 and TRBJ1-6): DSGVTQTPKHLITATGQRVTLRCSPRSGDLSVYWYQQSLDQGLQFLIQYYNGEERAKGNILERFSAQQFPDLHSELNLSSLELGDSALYFCASSATQGAINSPLHFGNGTRLTVT.

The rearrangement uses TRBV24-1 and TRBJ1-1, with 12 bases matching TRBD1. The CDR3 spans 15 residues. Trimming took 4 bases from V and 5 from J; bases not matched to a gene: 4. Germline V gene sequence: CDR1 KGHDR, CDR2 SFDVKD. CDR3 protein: CATSEGTGGWTEAFF. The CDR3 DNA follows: TGTGCCACCAGTGAGGGGACAGGGGGCTGGACTGAAGCTTTCTTT.